The sequence of this T cell receptor beta chain was determined in a study of shared clonotypes between healthy human individuals. Overall study context: Plates per donor: three CD4 naive, three CD4 memory, two CD8 naive, one CD8 memory.

Sequencing was performed with immunoSEQ multiplex PCR; in TCRdb, only in-frame clones are kept and a portion is missing. This sample has about 2.4 million clones, with 93% found just once. Recent vaccinations or acute infections were absent in the healthy HIV-negative adult donors. Unmatched junction bases numbered 8, after V lost 6 bases and J lost 4 bases. The CDR3 spans 14 residues. CDR1 and CDR2 from the germline V gene are MDHEN and SYDVKM. The sample holds one count of this clone. The sequence was obtained from a man aged 18-30 years in good health. Some clones in this sample may be carry-over from other donors' samples. Sequencing input: naive CD4+ T cells from PBMCs. This sample's subset: CD45RA+ positively selected. V usage is TRBV28 and J usage is TRBJ2-7; 8 bases fit TRBD1. The CDR3 nucleotides are TGTGCCAGCAGAGCATCAGGGGGCGGGTACGAGCAGTACTTC. It specifies CASRASGGGYEQYF. The full variable domain, completed using reference TRBV28 and TRBJ2-7, is DVKVTQSSRYLVKRTGEKVFLECVQDMDHENMFWYRQDPGLGLRLIYFSYDVKMKEKGDIPEGYSVSREKKERFSLILESASTNQTSMYLCASRASGGGYEQYFGPGTRLTVT.